These T cell receptor beta chains were read from a single sample in a study of cytomegalovirus exposure and HLA in healthy donors. Method: immunoSEQ multiplex PCR; TCRdb's copy keeps in-frame clones and lacks some. The table shows under 200,000 clones, with around three quarters occurring only once. Sequencing was carried out using PBMCs. The receptors were sampled from a woman in her thirties or forties in good health and CMV-seronegative. Each CDR3 is given with its conserved first and last residue. A D gene is named only where the DNA matches it firmly. Not every row has a clone size; where given, it reads once, few, many or a size class.

clone_size,v_call,d_call,j_call,cdr3_nt,cdr3_aa
NA,TRBV5-8,TRBD1,TRBJ1-4,TGTGCCAGCAGCCCCCAGGACAGGGGGACTGAAAAACTGTTTTTT,CASSPQDRGTEKLFF
NA,TRBV5-1,TRBD1,TRBJ1-1,TGCGCCAGCAGCCGGACAGGGTCCCATGAAGCTTTCTTT,CASSRTGSHEAFF
few,TRBV4-2,TRBD1,TRBJ1-3,TGTGCCAGCAGCCAAGCCGGACAGGCTGGAAACACCATATATTTT,CASSQAGQAGNTIYF
NA,TRBV5-4,TRBD1,TRBJ1-6,TGTGCCAGCAGCTCGCCGGGACAGACCTCACCCCTCCACTTT,CASSSPGQTSPLHF
once,TRBV7-7,TRBD1,TRBJ1-1,TGTGCCAGCAGCCATAAACCAGGGACAGGGGGCACTGAAGCTTTCTTT,CASSHKPGTGGTEAFF
NA,TRBV11-2,NA,TRBJ1-2,TGTGCCAGCAGCATCCCCCCAGGGGCTGGCTACACCTTC,CASSIPPGAGYTF
NA,TRBV5-6,TRBD1,TRBJ2-1,TGTGCCAGCAGCGGGGACAGGGGTGGTGAGCAGTTCTTC,CASSGDRGGEQFF
NA,TRBV5-1,NA,TRBJ2-7,TGCGCCAGCAGCTTCAGACTGGAAGAACACGAGCAGTACTTC,CASSFRLEEHEQYF
once,TRBV2,NA,TRBJ1-1,TGTGCCAGCAGTGAACAGGGTCTGATGAACACTGAAGCTTTCTTT,CASSEQGLMNTEAFF
NA,TRBV6-5,TRBD1,TRBJ1-2,TGTGCCAGCAGTTACGGATGGCAGGGGGGCTATGGCTACACCTTC,CASSYGWQGGYGYTF
NA,TRBV5-1,NA,TRBJ1-6,TGCGCCAGCAGCTTGGAAGGGAGGAATTCACCCCTCCACTTT,CASSLEGRNSPLHF
NA,TRBV5-1,NA,TRBJ1-2,TGCGCCAGCAGCAGGGACACCTCTAACTATGGCTACACCTTC,CASSRDTSNYGYTF
NA,TRBV12-5,TRBD1,TRBJ1-5,TGTGCTAGTGGCGACAGGGTGGATCAGCCCCAGCATTTT,CASGDRVDQPQHF
NA,TRBV28,NA,TRBJ2-2,TGTGCCAGCAGCACGGGGGTCGGGGAGCTGTTTTTT,CASSTGVGELFF
once,TRBV10-2,NA,TRBJ2-2,TGCGCCAGCAGTGAGCCGATCATGGCCAGTTCAACCGGGGAGCTGTTTTTT,CASSEPIMASSTGELFF
once,TRBV7-2,NA,TRBJ2-1,TGTGCCAGCAGCTTCAGACAGAGGAATGAGCAGTTCTTC,CASSFRQRNEQFF
once,TRBV13,NA,TRBJ1-1,TGTGCCAGCAGCGGTAAACGGTTCATGAACACTGAAGCTTTCTTT,CASSGKRFMNTEAFF
once,TRBV4-1,TRBD2,TRBJ2-3,TGCGCCAGCAGCCCCCTCGGACTAGCGGGGGGCCTCACAGATACGCAGTATTTT,CASSPLGLAGGLTDTQYF
NA,TRBV4-1,TRBD2,TRBJ2-5,TGCGCCAGCAGCCCCCGGGGACTAGTAAAAGAGACCCAGTACTTC,CASSPRGLVKETQYF
NA,TRBV6-4,TRBD1,TRBJ2-2,TGTGCCAGCAGTGACTCGACAGGGAGAACCGGGGAGCTGTTTTTT,CASSDSTGRTGELFF
NA,TRBV18,NA,TRBJ1-2,TGTGCCAGCTCATCCCTCGACAGCCTTTCCTATGGCTACACCTTC,CASSSLDSLSYGYTF
NA,TRBV6-6,NA,TRBJ1-2,TGTGCCAGCAGTTATGTGAGCACCGAAAACTATGGCTACACCTTC,CASSYVSTENYGYTF
NA,TRBV23-1,NA,TRBJ2-7,TGCGCCAGCAGACGGAGCAGGGTCTACGAGCAGTACTTC,CASRRSRVYEQYF
NA,TRBV10-3,NA,TRBJ2-5,TGTGCCATCAGTGAGCGGGGGGAGACCCAGTACTTC,CAISERGETQYF
few,TRBV10-3,NA,TRBJ1-4,TGTGCCATCTCGGGCAGCGGGGGAAAACTGTTTTTT,CAISGSGGKLFF
NA,TRBV4-1,TRBD1,TRBJ2-3,TGCGCCAGCAGCCAAGATCTTTCAGGGGGTACGCAGTATTTT,CASSQDLSGGTQYF
NA,TRBV19,TRBD1,TRBJ1-2,TGCGCCAGTAGGACGGACAGGTTGTCCTTATATGGCTACACCTTC,CASRTDRLSLYGYTF
NA,TRBV11-2,NA,TRBJ1-1,TGTGCCAGCAGCTTGCAGGGGAACACTGAAGCTTTCTTT,CASSLQGNTEAFF
few,TRBV6-6,NA,TRBJ2-1,TGTGCCAGCAGTCTTCCTCAGGGCAATGAGCAGTTCTTC,CASSLPQGNEQFF
NA,TRBV4-1,TRBD1,TRBJ1-5,TGCGCCAGCAGCCAGAGTCAGGGGGCAAATTCACAGCCCCAGCATTTT,CASSQSQGANSQPQHF